One and the same sample provided the 14 T cell receptor beta chains below, sequenced in a study of blood T cells in healthy people across ages. A second PCR, run for roughly 7 to 12 cycles, used a sample-barcoded 5' primer plus a J-beta primer mix. One entry per CDR3 protein results from TCRdb running MiXCR on the 5' RACE reads. The repertoire consists of 800,000 to 950,000 distinct CDR3 sequences, with 35% to 40% occurring once and the leading ten covering approximately 13%. The specimen sequenced was blood. The receptors derive from a man between 18 and 35 years old in good health.

The chain combines TRBV20-1 with TRBJ2-1; TRBD2 matches at 10 bases. V lost 5 bases, J lost 5 bases, and 9 bases stayed unmatched. In germline, CDR1 is DFQATT, CDR2 SNEGSKA (reference sequence). The CDR3 length is 15 residues. The DNA for the CDR3 is TGCAGTGCTGGGGACCTAGCGGGAGTCAACAATGAGCAGTTCTTC. Translating gives CSAGDLAGVNNEQFF.

This clonotype has more than one count but fewer than ten. This rearrangement joins TRBV7-2 to TRBJ1-4; D is perhaps TRBD1 (6 bases). The CDR3 is made up of 15 amino acids. The V gene's germline CDR1 is SGHTA and CDR2 FQGNSA. The V and J ends lost 3 bases and 0 bases respectively, with 8 bases between them. In DNA, the CDR3 is TGTGCCAGCAGCTTCGACAGGACAACTAATGAAAAACTGTTTTTT. As protein: CASSFDRTTNEKLFF. Complete variable domain (other parts from reference TRBV7-2 and TRBJ1-4): GAGVSQSPSNKVTEKGKDVELRCDPISGHTALYWYRQSLGQGLEFLIYFQGNSAPDKSGLPSDRFSAERTGGSVSTLTIQRTQQEDSAVYLCASSFDRTTNEKLFFGSGTQLSVL.

V is TRBV5-1 and J is TRBJ1-1; D call uncertain. V was clipped by 0 bases and J by 1 base, with 16 bases between them. From germline, CDR1 is SGHRS and CDR2 YFSETQ. This CDR3 has 17 amino acids. CDR3 amino acids: CASSLGIEPSPNTEAFF. CDR3 coding DNA: TGCGCCAGCAGCTTGGGAATAGAGCCGAGTCCGAACACTGAAGCTTTCTTT.

This chain joins TRBV29-1 and TRBJ1-1; D not certain. CDR1 SQVTM and CDR2 ANQGSEA come from the germline V gene. With 8 bases removed from V and 3 bases from J, the gap between germline ends came to 16 bases. This CDR3 spans 13 amino acids. Here the CDR3 DNA reads TGCAGCCCTAAAGGTACAGAGGACACTGAAGCTTTCTTT. Translation: CSPKGTEDTEAFF.

The chain recombines TRBV18 with TRBJ1-1; D unclear. With 2 bases removed from V and 6 bases from J, the gap between germline ends came to 13 bases. The CDR3 contains 14 residues. CDR1 is KGHSH and CDR2 is LQKENI in the germline V gene. The CDR3 DNA follows: TGTGCCAGCTCACCATCGAGGGATGGACCTGAAGCTTTCTTT. It is translated as CASSPSRDGPEAFF.

This clonotype was seen a few times. This chain links TRBV29-1 with TRBJ1-1, with 8 bases matching TRBD1. The CDR3 contains 13 residues. Germline CDR1 SQVTM, CDR2 ANQGSEA. Trimming at V came to 4 bases and at J to 10 bases, leaving 11 bases not matched to a gene. In DNA, the CDR3 is TGCAGCGTTGGGGGGGGGCAGGGGGCAGGAGCTTTCTTT. Protein product: CSVGGGQGAGAFF.

Worth noting for this clonotype: Given a much more abundant clone one base away, this may be a read error. This chain links TRBV20-1 with TRBJ2-7, with TRBD1 as a possible D gene (6 bases). Germline CDR1 and CDR2: DFQATT and SNEGSKA (reference sequence). CDR3 length equals 12 residues. V lost 5 bases and J lost 3, with 11 bases in between. The CDR3 bases are TGCAGTGCTTCCAGGGGTGACTACGAGCAGTACTTC. The encoded protein is CSASRGDYEQYF.

This sequence joins TRBV4-1 and TRBJ2-4, with 10 nucleotides matching TRBD2. CDR3 length: 22 residues. Germline values: CDR1 MGHRA, CDR2 YSYEKL. J gave up 0 bases and V 0 bases, and 17 bases lay outside the gene matches. CDR3 loop: CASSQETQLAGAGKPAKNIQYF. The CDR3, as DNA: TGCGCCAGCAGCCAAGAAACTCAGCTAGCGGGGGCGGGGAAACCAGCCAAAAACATTCAGTACTTC.

This rearrangement joins TRBV4-3 to TRBJ1-2; D is perhaps TRBD1 (6 bases). The germline CDR1 and CDR2 sequences are LGHNA and YSLEER. The V end lost 0 bases, the J end lost 5 bases, and 10 bases lay between the germline ends. CDR3 length: 14 amino acids. Written as DNA, the CDR3 is TGCGCCAGCAGCCAAGATGAGGGGGTATATGGCTACACCTTC. Protein: CASSQDEGVYGYTF.

The J gene is TRBJ1-2, the V gene TRBV2, with a tentative D call TRBD1 (6 bases). Germline values: CDR1 SNHLY, CDR2 FYNNEI. The CDR3 totals 14 residues. Deletions cut 5 bases from V and 5 bases from J, with 15 bases between. The CDR3 coding sequence is TGTGCCAGCAGTACTCCGGGACATGCGTATGGCTACACCTTC. Translated, it gives CASSTPGHAYGYTF.

This clonotype has a count of ten or more. The chain joins TRBV6-6 to TRBJ2-7; 7 bases agree with TRBD1. The CDR3 extends over 14 amino acids. Losses at the gene ends were 2 bases for V and 5 bases for J; bases not matched to a gene: 6. Germline V gene data show CDR1 as MNHNY and CDR2 as SVGAGI (reference sequence). DNA of the CDR3: TGTGCCAGCAGTTACGGCCAGGGGGTTGACGAGCAGTACTTC. Translating gives CASSYGQGVDEQYF.

This clonotype has at least ten counts. The chain uses TRBV12-3 or TRBV12-4 and TRBJ2-5; 12 nucleotides match TRBD1. The DNA end is more similar to TRBJ2-7, so the J call may be wrong. The CDR3 runs to 15 residues. CDR3 nucleotide sequence: TGTGCCAGCACCAAGACCGGGACAGGGGGCCTCGAGCAGTACTTC. Protein sequence: CASTKTGTGGLEQYF.

This clonotype was found a few times. The V call is TRBV4-3, the J call TRBJ2-7, with a weak D call TRBD2 (5 bases). CDR3 length: 16 residues. CDR1 and CDR2 (germline): LGHNA, YSLEER. V was trimmed by 0 bases and J by 2 bases, leaving 14 bases between them. The CDR3 sequence: CASSQEWQAGTYEQYF. The CDR3 nucleotides read TGCGCCAGCAGCCAAGAGTGGCAGGCGGGTACCTACGAGCAGTACTTC.

The chain combines TRBV30 with TRBJ1-2, with D unclear. Germline assignment: CDR1 GTSNPN and CDR2 SVGIG (reference sequence). There are 14 residues in the CDR3. The V end lost 2 bases, the J end lost 8 bases, and 18 bases lay between the germline ends. The CDR3 DNA sequence: TGTGCCTGGAGTCAACTAGGACGCCAAGGGGGCTACACCTTC. Encoded protein: CAWSQLGRQGGYTF. Full variable domain (outside the CDR3, taken from reference TRBV30 and TRBJ1-2): SQTIHQWPATLVQPVGSPLSLECTVEGTSNPNLYWYRQAAGRGLQLLFYSVGIGQISSEVPQNLSASRPQDRQFILSSKKLLLSDSGFYLCAWSQLGRQGGYTFGSGTRLTVV.